This TCR beta chain stems from a study of T cell responses to AZD1222 COVID-19 vaccine. Study-level results: Repertoires were sampled only after the peak T cell response. Seropositive status at baseline applied to only a handful of AZD1222 recipients. Within unmutated variant regions lay the reported targets of nearly half of spike-specific TCRs.

Turning to this clone: As yet, its antigen is unknown.

Germline V gives CDR1 SGHTA, CDR2 FQGNSA. The CDR3 totals 16 residues. V lost 0 bases and J lost 4, with 13 bases in between. Method: immunoSEQ multiplex PCR; TCRdb's copy keeps in-frame clones and lacks some. The sample carries roughly 100,000 clones, about 90% recorded once. This sequence was found in an adult in good health. The V call is TRBV7-2, the J call TRBJ1-5; D is unclear. Material: peripheral blood, obtained on day 0 of AZD1222 vaccination. The CDR3, as DNA: TGTGCCAGCAGCTTAGCTCCTCCTATTCAGAATCAGCCCCAGCATTTT. Its translation: CASSLAPPIQNQPQHF.